The 8 T cell receptor beta chains below come from one sample, sequenced in a study of blood T cell repertoires in COVID-19. The repertoire was sequenced with immunoSEQ multiplex PCR; TCRdb's copy has only in-frame clones and lacks some. The sample has around 250,000 clones, about 87% seen once. The material sequenced was PBMCs or T cells enriched from blood (not recorded which). Receptors originate from a woman between 40 and 55 years old who had been exposed to COVID-19.

The V gene is TRBV6-2 or TRBV6-3, the J gene TRBJ2-7; D possibly corresponds to TRBD1 (6 bases). V lost 5 bases and J lost 2, with 16 bases in between. Germline V gives CDR1 MNHEY, CDR2 SVGEGT. CDR3 size: 15 residues. The CDR3 sequence is CASSLTDSGTYEQYF. CDR3 sequence (DNA): TGTGCCAGCAGTCTTACGGACAGCGGCACCTACGAGCAGTACTTC.

V usage is TRBV10-3 and J usage is TRBJ2-1; 11 positions match TRBD2. Germline V lookup: CDR1 ENHRY, CDR2 SYGVKD. The CDR3 has 19 residues. V was pared by 4 bases and J by 5 bases, with 16 bases of the junction left unmatched. The CDR3 loop is CAISGDGGTSGSGDNEQFF. The CDR3, as DNA: TGTGCCATCAGTGGGGACGGGGGAACTAGCGGGAGTGGGGACAATGAGCAGTTCTTC.

The chain recombines TRBV7-9 with TRBJ1-1; 7 nucleotides line up with TRBD1. The CDR3 is 18 amino acids. Germline-derived CDR1 and CDR2 are SEHNR and FQNEAQ (reference sequence). The trim removed 5 bases at V and 2 bases at J, leaving 17 bases unmatched. The DNA for the CDR3 is TGTGCCAGCAGCCTACCGCACTTAGGACAGGTAATTAACACTGAAGCTTTCTTT. It codes for CASSLPHLGQVINTEAFF.

The chain uses TRBV14 and TRBJ1-1; D call uncertain. The CDR3 contains 18 residues. Trimming shortened V by 2 bases and J by 7 bases, and 26 bases separated the two germline ends. Per germline, CDR1 SGHDN and CDR2 FVKESK. In DNA, the CDR3 is TGTGCCAGCAGCCAATTATTTTATAGAGACCCTCGCCGGGGTGAAGCTTTCTTT. Protein product: CASSQLFYRDPRRGEAFF.

The CDR3 bases are TGTGCCAGCTCACGGGCTTCAGAAGATACGCAGTATTTT. Amino acid sequence: CASSRASEDTQYF. The chain links TRBV18 to TRBJ2-3, with D unresolved. The CDR3 spans 13 residues. Germline CDR1 and CDR2: KGHSH and LQKENI. The V and J ends lost 4 bases and 5 bases respectively, with 10 bases between them.

Only one count was recorded for this clone. J is TRBJ1-5 and V is TRBV19, with TRBD1 as a possible D gene (5 bases). CDR1 and CDR2 (germline): LNHDA, SQIVND (reference sequence). The V end lost 5 bases, the J end lost 7 bases, and 12 bases lay between the germline ends. The CDR3 loop spans 13 amino acids. CDR3 in amino acids: CASSSIQGQPQHF. CDR3 DNA: TGTGCCAGTAGTTCCATTCAGGGACAGCCCCAGCATTTT.

There are a few counts of this clone. The genes are TRBV7-8 and TRBJ2-5, with 7 nucleotides matching TRBD2. J lost 1 base, V lost 5 bases, and 4 bases had no gene match. CDR1 is SGHVS and CDR2 is FQNEAQ in the germline V gene. The CDR3 sequence is 14 residues long. This CDR3 is CASSPSGPQETQYF. The CDR3 DNA follows: TGTGCCAGCAGCCCTAGCGGACCCCAAGAGACCCAGTACTTC. The full variable domain, rest sourced from reference TRBV7-8 and TRBJ2-5, is GAGVSQSPRYKVAKRGQDVALRCDPISGHVSLFWYQQALGQGPEFLTYFQNEAQLDKSGLPSDRFFAERPEGSVSTLKIQRTQQEDSAVYLCASSPSGPQETQYFGPGTRLLVL.

The chain recombines TRBV6-5 with TRBJ1-2; 7 positions agree with TRBD1. The CDR3 length is 13 residues. Per germline, CDR1 MNHEY and CDR2 SVGAGI. Losses at the gene ends were 5 bases for V and 8 bases for J; bases not matched to a gene: 8. The CDR3 spells CASSNPGGRGYTF. CDR3 nucleotide sequence: TGTGCCAGCAGTAATCCAGGGGGACGGGGCTACACCTTC.